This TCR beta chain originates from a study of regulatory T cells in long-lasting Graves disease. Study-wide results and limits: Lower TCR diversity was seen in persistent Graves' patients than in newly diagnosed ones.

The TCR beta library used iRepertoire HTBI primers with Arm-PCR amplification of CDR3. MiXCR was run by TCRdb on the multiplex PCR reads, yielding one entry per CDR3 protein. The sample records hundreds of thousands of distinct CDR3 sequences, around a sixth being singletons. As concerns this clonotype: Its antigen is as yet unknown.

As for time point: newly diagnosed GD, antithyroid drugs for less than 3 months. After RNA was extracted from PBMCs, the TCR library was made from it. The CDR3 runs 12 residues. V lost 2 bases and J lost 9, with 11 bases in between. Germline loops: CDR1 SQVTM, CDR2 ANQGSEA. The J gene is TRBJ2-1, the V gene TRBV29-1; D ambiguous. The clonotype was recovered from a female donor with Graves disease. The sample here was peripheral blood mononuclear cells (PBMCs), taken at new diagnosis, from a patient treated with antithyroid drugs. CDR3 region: CSVEQPAAEQFF. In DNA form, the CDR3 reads TGCAGCGTTGAACAACCCGCGGCTGAGCAGTTCTTC.